This TCR beta chain was profiled in a study of control samples from healthy donors and cancer patients. This CDR3 has 18 residues. Assay used: immunoSEQ multiplex PCR; TCRdb lists only in-frame clones, some missing. The data contain 98,000 or so clones, roughly three quarters of them singletons. The sequence came from a woman aged 30 to 39 in good health. The genes are TRBV21-1 and TRBJ1-1. TRBV21-1 is classified as a pseudogene. The sequencing sample was made of blood. CDR3 residues: CASSSYPPGRTMNTEAFF. The CDR3 region has the DNA TGTGCCAGCAGCTCCTATCCTCCGGGACGGACTATGAACACTGAAGCTTTCTTT.